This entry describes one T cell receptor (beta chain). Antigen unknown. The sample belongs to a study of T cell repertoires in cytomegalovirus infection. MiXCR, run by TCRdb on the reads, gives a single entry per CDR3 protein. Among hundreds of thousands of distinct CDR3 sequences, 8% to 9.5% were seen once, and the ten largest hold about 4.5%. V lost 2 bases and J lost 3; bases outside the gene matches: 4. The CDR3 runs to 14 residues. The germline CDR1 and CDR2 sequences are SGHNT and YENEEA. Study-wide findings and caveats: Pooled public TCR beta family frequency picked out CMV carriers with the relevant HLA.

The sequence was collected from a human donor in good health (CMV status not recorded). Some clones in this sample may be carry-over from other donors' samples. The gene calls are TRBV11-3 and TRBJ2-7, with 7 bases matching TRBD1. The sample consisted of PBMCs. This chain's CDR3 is CASSLKQGSYEQYF. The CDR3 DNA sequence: TGTGCCAGCAGCTTAAAACAGGGGAGCTACGAGCAGTACTTC.